These T cell receptor beta chains were read from a single sample in a study of Graves' ophthalmopathy and Graves' hyperthyroidism. TCRdb analysed the multiplex PCR reads with MiXCR anew, one entry per CDR3 protein. The repertoire includes hundreds of thousands of distinct CDR3 sequences, just over 40% of them detected once, and roughly 3.5% sits in the top ten. Sequenced: peripheral blood. These receptors all come from an adult man with Graves' ophthalmopathy. CDR3s include the opening cysteine and the closing phenylalanine or tryptophan. A D gene is named only where the DNA matches it firmly. Clone size appears in some rows only: once, few, many, or a class for an expanded clone.

J gene | clone size | V gene | D gene | CDR3 DNA | CDR3 protein
TRBJ2-7 | many | TRBV10-3 | . | TGTGCCATCAGTGAGTCTGGACTCGGAAGCTCCTACGAGCAGTACTTC | CAISESGLGSSYEQYF
TRBJ1-3 | many | TRBV9 | . | TGTGCCAGCAGCGTAGCTTTGGACTCTGGAAACACCATATATTTT | CASSVALDSGNTIYF
TRBJ1-1 | . | TRBV10-3 | . | TGTGCCTGGAGTGTACGACAGGTGGGCACTGAAGCTTTCTTT | CAWSVRQVGTEAFF
TRBJ1-3 | many | TRBV7-2 | . | TGTGCCAGCAGCGCCGGGACGAATGGAAACACCATATATTTT | CASSAGTNGNTIYF
TRBJ1-2 | . | TRBV11-2 | . | TGTGCCACCCGTGAAAGGGGTGGCTACACCTTC | CATRERGGYTF
TRBJ2-7 | . | TRBV10-3 | TRBD2 | TGTGCCATCAGTGAGTCGGCGGGAGCCCACGAGCAGTACTTC | CAISESAGAHEQYF
TRBJ2-7 | . | TRBV6-5 | TRBD2 | TGTGCCAGCAGCCAGGGACTAGCGGGAGAGGTCGAGCAGTACTTC | CASSQGLAGEVEQYF
TRBJ1-1 | many | TRBV29-1 | TRBD1 | TGCAGCGTTGATGGGCGGGGACAGGGGAACACTGAAGCTTTCTTT | CSVDGRGQGNTEAFF
TRBJ1-2 | once | TRBV29-1 | TRBD1 | TGCAGCGTGGGACAGCGTGGCTACACCTTC | CSVGQRGYTF
TRBJ1-2 | once | TRBV7-8 | TRBD1 | TGTGCCAGCAGCCCCTCCCGGACAGGGGTAGTGGATGGCTACACCTTC | CASSPSRTGVVDGYTF
TRBJ1-5 | . | TRBV19 | TRBD1 | TGTGCCAGGGACAGGGGTAGCAATCAGCCCCAGCATTTT | CARDRGSNQPQHF
TRBJ1-4 | many | TRBV10-3 | TRBD1 | TGTGCCACAAGCCTAGGGACAGGGTCTAATGAAAAACTGTTTTTT | CATSLGTGSNEKLFF
TRBJ1-1 | . | TRBV4-2 | . | TGTGCCAGCAGCCAAGATTTGGCGGTAGAAGCTTTCTTT | CASSQDLAVEAFF
TRBJ2-7 | . | TRBV10-3 | TRBD2 | TGTGCCAGCACCGGTACTAGCGGGGGCTACGAGCAGTACTTC | CASTGTSGGYEQYF
TRBJ1-4 | many | TRBV7-9 | . | TGTACCAGCAGCTTACGCGATGAAAAACTGTTTTTT | CTSSLRDEKLFF
TRBJ2-6 | many | TRBV4-1 | . | TGCGCCAGCAGCCCATTCACGGGGTCTGGGGCCAACGTCCTGACTTTC | CASSPFTGSGANVLTF
TRBJ1-5 | many | TRBV9 | . | TGTGCCAGCAGCGTAGATAGTAGCAATCAGCCCCAGCATTTT | CASSVDSSNQPQHF
TRBJ1-2 | many | TRBV19 | . | TGTGCCAGTAGCTGGGCCCTAGCTAACTATGGCTACACCTTC | CASSWALANYGYTF
TRBJ2-5 | . | TRBV7-6 | . | TGTGCCAGCAGCTTAGTGGGGAAGGTAGAGACCCAGTACTTC | CASSLVGKVETQYF
TRBJ2-2 | . | TRBV12-3/TRBV12-4 | TRBD2 | TGTGCCAGCAGTTTAGGTAGCGGGGCGAACACCGGGGAGCTGTTTTTT | CASSLGSGANTGELFF
TRBJ2-2 | many | TRBV9 | . | TGTGCCAGCAGCGTAGGTTGGGACACCGTCACCGGGGAGCTGTTTTTT | CASSVGWDTVTGELFF
TRBJ1-2 | . | TRBV12-3/TRBV12-4 | . | TGTGCCAGCAGTTACCCCGGACGCACGGAAGGCTATGGCTACACCTTC | CASSYPGRTEGYGYTF
TRBJ2-2 | many | TRBV7-8 | . | TGTGCCAGCAGCTTTGACAGGTCCCACTGGATGGAGCTGTTTTTT | CASSFDRSHWMELFF
TRBJ1-1 | . | TRBV29-1 | . | TGCAGCGTGGCAGGGGAGACTGAAGCTTTCTTT | CSVAGETEAFF
TRBJ2-5 | once | TRBV7-2 | TRBD2 | TGTGCCAGCAGCCGGACTAGCGTACTAATCCCCGAGACCCAGTACTTC | CASSRTSVLIPETQYF
TRBJ2-7 | . | TRBV4-2 | TRBD2 | TGTGCCAGCAGCCATACTAGCGGGGGTTTCTACGAGCAGTACTTC | CASSHTSGGFYEQYF
TRBJ1-5 | many | TRBV15 | . | TGTGCCACCAGCAGAGGGTGGGGGATGAGGGAGCCCCAGCATTTT | CATSRGWGMREPQHF
TRBJ1-2 | . | TRBV10-2 | TRBD1 | TGCGCCAGCAGCTGGGACAGGGATTACTATGGCTACACCTTC | CASSWDRDYYGYTF
TRBJ2-5 | . | TRBV10-3 | . | TGTGCCAGCAGCCGCCGAGGAGGATCAGACACCCAGTACTTC | CASSRRGGSDTQYF
TRBJ2-7 | . | TRBV19 | . | TGTGCCAGCAGCCAAGGGCGGCACTCCTACGAGCAGTACTTC | CASSQGRHSYEQYF
TRBJ1-2 | . | TRBV29-1 | TRBD1 | TGCAGCGTCTCCGGGACAGGGAAAACTAACTATGGCTACACCTTC | CSVSGTGKTNYGYTF
TRBJ1-1 | few | TRBV6-5 | . | TGTGCCAGCAGTTACTCGTCTAACACTGAAGCTTTCTTT | CASSYSSNTEAFF
TRBJ2-5 | . | TRBV2 | TRBD2 | TGTGCCAGCAACGAACTAGCGGAGACCCAGTACTTC | CASNELAETQYF
TRBJ1-2 | many | TRBV12-3/TRBV12-4 | . | TGTGCCAGCAGTTTACCGGGACACGATGGCTACACCTTC | CASSLPGHDGYTF
TRBJ1-4 | . | TRBV6-5 | . | TGTGCCAGCAGTTACACGGTCGGACGAGGGGCCGAAAAACTGTTTTTT | CASSYTVGRGAEKLFF
TRBJ1-4 | . | TRBV5-4 | . | TGTGCCATCGGGGCAGGGGAGACTAATGAAAAACTGTTTTTT | CAIGAGETNEKLFF
TRBJ2-2 | . | TRBV7-6 | TRBD2 | TGTGCCAGCAGCTCGACTAGCGGGGGAAACACCGGGGAGCTGTTTTTT | CASSSTSGGNTGELFF
TRBJ2-7 | . | TRBV6-1 | . | TGTGCCACACTTCATTACGAGCAGTACTTC | CATLHYEQYF
TRBJ2-7 | many | TRBV2 | TRBD1 | TGTGCCAGTACTACAGGGGTGGCCTCCTACGAGCAGTACTTC | CASTTGVASYEQYF
TRBJ1-2 | many | TRBV10-3 | . | TGTGCCATCAGTGGGGAAGGGGTGAACTATGGCTACACCTTC | CAISGEGVNYGYTF
TRBJ1-6 | many | TRBV19 | . | TGTGCCAGTACCGGGGGGGGGTCGATCCCCCTCCACTTT | CASTGGGSIPLHF
TRBJ1-4 | many | TRBV25-1 | . | TGTGCCAGCAGTACCCCCGGAGGGGGGGCGCTTGAAAAACTGTTTTTT | CASSTPGGGALEKLFF
TRBJ2-7 | many | TRBV10-3 | TRBD1 | TGTGCCATCAGCGAGACAGGGCAGGACGAGCAGTACTTC | CAISETGQDEQYF
TRBJ2-7 | few | TRBV3-1 | . | TGTGCCAGCAGCACCACCCTCGACGAGCAGTACTTC | CASSTTLDEQYF
TRBJ1-1 | . | TRBV11-1 | TRBD1 | TGTGCCAGCAGCTTGAAAGGGGGCGTCACTGAAGCTTTCTTT | CASSLKGGVTEAFF
TRBJ1-2 | . | TRBV2 | . | TGTGCCAGCAGTGAAGCGAGAGGGTTCGACTATGGCTACACCTTC | CASSEARGFDYGYTF
TRBJ2-2 | few | TRBV6-4 | TRBD2 | TGTGCCAGCAGTGGGACTAGCGGGGACTTCACCGGGGAGCTGTTTTTT | CASSGTSGDFTGELFF
TRBJ1-2 | many | TRBV12-3/TRBV12-4 | . | TGTGCCAGCAGTTTAGAACCGCCGGGGAACTATGGCTACACCTTC | CASSLEPPGNYGYTF
TRBJ2-2 | . | TRBV10-3 | . | TGTGCCAGCAGTGAGGTAACAGGGACCGGGGAGCTGTTTTTT | CASSEVTGTGELFF
TRBJ1-2 | many | TRBV2 | TRBD1 | TGTGCCAGCAGATGGGGGACAGGGGATGGCTACACCTTC | CASRWGTGDGYTF
TRBJ2-7 | few | TRBV12-3/TRBV12-4 | TRBD1 | TGTGCCAGCAGTATCAGACAGGGGGGGACCTACGAGCAGTACTTC | CASSIRQGGTYEQYF
TRBJ2-7 | . | TRBV2 | TRBD2 | TGTGCCAGCAGTGTTGCTAGCGGGAGTTACAATGAGCAGTACTTC | CASSVASGSYNEQYF
TRBJ2-7 | many | TRBV7-2 | TRBD1 | TGTGCCAGCAGCCCAACCGGGACAGGGTACTACGAGCAGTACTTC | CASSPTGTGYYEQYF